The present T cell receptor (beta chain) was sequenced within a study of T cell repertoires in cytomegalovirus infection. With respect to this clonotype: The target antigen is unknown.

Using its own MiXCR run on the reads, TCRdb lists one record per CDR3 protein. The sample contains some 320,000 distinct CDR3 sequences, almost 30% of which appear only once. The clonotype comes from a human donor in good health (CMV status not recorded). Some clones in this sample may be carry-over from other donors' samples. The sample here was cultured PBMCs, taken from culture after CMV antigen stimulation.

DNA for the CDR3: TGTGCCAGCAGCTACGGGGGGGTCAGTTCCGATACGCAGTATTTT. This encodes CASSYGGVSSDTQYF. The chain carries TRBV7-2 and TRBJ2-3; TRBD2 agrees at 8 bases. This CDR3 comprises 15 residues. CDR1 SGHTA and CDR2 FQGNSA come from the germline V gene. V was clipped by 4 bases and J by 6 bases; unmatched bases: 9.